This TCR beta chain is from a study of human T cells and chemical hapten exposure. Study-wide results and caveats: Patch test score was positively correlated with the counts of PT1 expanded TCRs. Donors, who had alopecia, may show an immune response that differs from healthy people's.

A single record per CDR3 protein comes from TCRdb applying MiXCR to the RACE reads. The sample lists approximately 260,000 distinct CDR3 sequences; 7.7% were seen once. The CDR3 covers 14 residues. Trimming pared 0 bases from V and 6 bases from J, leaving 10 bases between. The germline CDR1 and CDR2 sequences are LGHNA and YNFKEQ. This clonotype has just a few counts. The antigen remains unidentified. The time point denotes: pre-sensitization, week 0. The sample's treatment: therapeutic diphenylcyclopropenone sensitization with weekly scalp DPC. This sequence originates from a young man with alopecia areata. Some clones in this sample may be carry-over from other donors' samples. The chain employs TRBV4-2 and TRBJ2-3; D ambiguous. The material sequenced was whole blood, taken in connection with sensitization to the hapten diphenylcyclopropenone (DPC). The CDR3 nucleotides are TGTGCCAGCAGCCAAGATCGGAGAACTGATACGCAGTATTTT. This gives the protein CASSQDRRTDTQYF.